The entry that follows covers one T cell receptor beta chain sequence. The sample belongs to a study of blood T cell repertoires in COVID-19. Libraries were prepared by immunoSEQ multiplex PCR; TCRdb keeps only in-frame clonotypes and omits some of them. The sample includes 200,000 to 250,000 clones, 65% to 90% seen only once; the top ten take about 1.7%. Looked up from germline, CDR1 is MDHEN and CDR2 is SYDVKM. The V and J ends lost 6 bases and 4 bases respectively, with 15 bases between them. The CDR3 covers 15 residues. J is TRBJ2-2 and V is TRBV28, with D possibly TRBD2 on 6 matching bases. Sequencing was carried out using PBMCs or T cells enriched from blood (not recorded which). The TCR sequence derives from a man aged 40-49 years who had recovered from COVID-19. CDR3 region: CASRPGGPGTGELFF. DNA of the CDR3: TGTGCCAGCAGACCTGGAGGGCCGGGCACCGGGGAGCTGTTTTTT.